The 5 T cell receptor beta chains below all came from one sample that was sequenced in a study of cytomegalovirus exposure and HLA in healthy donors. The primer mix had 60 Vbeta and 13 Jbeta primers. Here immunoSEQ multiplex PCR was the method, and the copy in TCRdb shows in-frame clones only, minus some. The sample lists about 35,000 clones, less than 85% occurring once. Material: PBMCs. The receptors here all came from a male donor in good health and CMV-seronegative.

The chain joins TRBV30 to TRBJ2-7, with a tentative D call TRBD1 (6 bases). CDR3 length: 15 amino acids. Trimming removed 0 bases at V and 2 bases at J, with 14 bases between. CDR1 GTSNPN and CDR2 SVGIG come from the germline V gene (reference sequence). CDR3 bases: TGTGCCTGGAGTGTAGAGGCAGGGGAGCCCTACGAGCAGTACTTC. This gives the protein CAWSVEAGEPYEQYF.

This clone was observed a handful of times. This sequence joins TRBV29-1 and TRBJ2-2; TRBD1 agrees at 7 bases. V lost 4 bases, J lost 4 bases, and 6 bases stayed unmatched. The CDR3 extends over 14 amino acids. Germline assignment: CDR1 SQVTM and CDR2 ANQGSEA. The CDR3 loop reads CSVGETGTTGELFF. The CDR3 DNA sequence: TGCAGCGTTGGGGAGACAGGGACCACCGGGGAGCTGTTTTTT.

The rearrangement links TRBV19 to TRBJ1-4; unclear D gene. Germline V CDR1 and CDR2: LNHDA, SQIVND (reference sequence). This CDR3 spans 14 amino acids. V lost 4 bases and J lost 0, with 6 bases in between. CDR3 DNA: TGTGCCAGTAGTAGGAGGACAACTAATGAAAAACTGTTTTTT. Translating it yields CASSRRTTNEKLFF.

The chain employs TRBV7-2 and TRBJ2-7; the match to TRBD2 covers 7 bases. The V and J ends lost 0 bases and 3 bases, in that order; junction bases with no gene match: 11. The CDR3 covers 17 residues. Germline V gene data show CDR1 as SGHTA and CDR2 as FQGNSA. The CDR3 nucleotides read TGTGCCAGCAGCTTAGCCGGGAGGCCTCCCGAGGGCTACGAGCAGTACTTC. It yields the protein CASSLAGRPPEGYEQYF.

This clone was found a few times. The genes are TRBV27 and TRBJ2-3, with D maybe TRBD2 (6 bases). Germline V gene sequence: CDR1 MNHEY, CDR2 SMNVEV (reference sequence). Trimming took off 2 bases at V and 1 base at J, with 7 bases between the two ends. This CDR3 is built from 14 residues. The CDR3 loop reads CASSLTGGTDTQYF. The CDR3 DNA reads TGTGCCAGCAGTTTAACGGGGGGCACAGATACGCAGTATTTT.